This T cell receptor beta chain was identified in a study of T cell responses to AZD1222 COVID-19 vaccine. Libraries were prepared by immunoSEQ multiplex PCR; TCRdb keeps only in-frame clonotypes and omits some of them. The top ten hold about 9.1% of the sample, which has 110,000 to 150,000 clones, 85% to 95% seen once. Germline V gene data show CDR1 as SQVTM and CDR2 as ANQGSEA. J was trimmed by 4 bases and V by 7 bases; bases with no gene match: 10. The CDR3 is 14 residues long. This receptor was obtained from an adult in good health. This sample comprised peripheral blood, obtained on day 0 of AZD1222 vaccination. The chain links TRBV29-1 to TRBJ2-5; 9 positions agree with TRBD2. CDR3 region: CSGSRGGFTETQYF. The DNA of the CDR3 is TGCAGCGGTTCGCGGGGGGGTTTCACAGAGACCCAGTACTTC.